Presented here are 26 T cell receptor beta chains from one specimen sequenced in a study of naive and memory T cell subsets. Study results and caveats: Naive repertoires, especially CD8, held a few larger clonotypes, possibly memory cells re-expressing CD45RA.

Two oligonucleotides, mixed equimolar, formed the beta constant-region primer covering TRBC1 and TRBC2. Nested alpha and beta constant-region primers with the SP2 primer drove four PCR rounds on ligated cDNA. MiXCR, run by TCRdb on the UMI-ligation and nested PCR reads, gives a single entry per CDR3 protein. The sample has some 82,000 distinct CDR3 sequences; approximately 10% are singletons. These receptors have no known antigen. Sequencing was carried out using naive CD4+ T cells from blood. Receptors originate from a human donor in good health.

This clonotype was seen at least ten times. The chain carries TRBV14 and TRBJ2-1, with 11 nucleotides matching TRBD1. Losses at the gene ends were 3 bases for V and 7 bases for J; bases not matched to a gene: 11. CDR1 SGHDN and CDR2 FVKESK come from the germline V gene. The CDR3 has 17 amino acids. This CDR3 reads CASSQGTGGKGANEQFF. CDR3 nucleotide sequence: TGTGCCAGCAGCCAGGGGACAGGGGGAAAAGGAGCTAATGAGCAGTTCTTC.

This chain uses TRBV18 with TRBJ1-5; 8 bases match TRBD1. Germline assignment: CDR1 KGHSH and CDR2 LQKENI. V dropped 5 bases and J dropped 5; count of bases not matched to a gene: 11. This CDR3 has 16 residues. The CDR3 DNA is TGTGCCAGCTCATTCCGACAGGGGCAACGGGATCAGCCCCAGCATTTT. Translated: CASSFRQGQRDQPQHF.

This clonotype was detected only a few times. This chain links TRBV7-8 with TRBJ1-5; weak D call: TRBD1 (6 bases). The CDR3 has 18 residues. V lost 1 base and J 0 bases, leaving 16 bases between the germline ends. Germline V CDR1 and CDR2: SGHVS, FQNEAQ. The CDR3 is CASSLGPGGGLSNQPQHF. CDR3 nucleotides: TGTGCCAGCAGCTTAGGACCAGGCGGGGGCCTTAGCAATCAGCCCCAGCATTTT.

CDR3 region: CASRPDLISTDTQYF. CDR3 in DNA: TGTGCCAGCAGACCCGACTTGATAAGCACAGATACGCAGTATTTT. V gene TRBV12-3 or TRBV12-4 combines with J gene TRBJ2-3; no clear D gene. The CDR3 is made up of 15 amino acids. V lost 6 bases and J 0 bases, leaving 13 bases between the germline ends.

Here the CDR3 DNA reads TGTGCCAGCAGCTTAGCGCTTGGGGAGGCGACTGAAGCTTTCTTT. Translating gives CASSLALGEATEAFF. The chain joins TRBV11-1 to TRBJ1-1; no definite D call. Trimming shortened V by 0 bases and J by 5 bases, and 13 bases separated the two germline ends. The CDR3 is 15 amino acids. Germline CDR1 and CDR2: SGHAT and FQDESV (reference sequence).

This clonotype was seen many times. CDR3 region: CASSQVLNTGELFF. The DNA for the CDR3 is TGTGCCAGCAGCCAAGTCCTGAACACCGGGGAGCTGTTTTTT. The chain uses TRBV3-1 and TRBJ2-2; D gene unclear. Germline-derived CDR1 and CDR2 are LGHDT and YNNKEL (reference sequence). Trimming removed 1 base from V and 1 base from J, with 4 bases in between. The CDR3 covers 14 residues.

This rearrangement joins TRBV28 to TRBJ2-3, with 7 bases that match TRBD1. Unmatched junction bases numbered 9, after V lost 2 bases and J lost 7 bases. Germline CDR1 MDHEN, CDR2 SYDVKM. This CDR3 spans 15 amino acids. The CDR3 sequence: CASSLSLGGRYTQYF. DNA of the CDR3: TGTGCCAGCAGTTTAAGTTTAGGGGGCAGATATACGCAGTATTTT.

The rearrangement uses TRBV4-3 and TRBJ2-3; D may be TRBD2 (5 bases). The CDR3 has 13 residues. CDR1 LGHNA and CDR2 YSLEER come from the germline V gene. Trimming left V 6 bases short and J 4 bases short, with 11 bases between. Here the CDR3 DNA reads TGCGCCAGCAGTCCCACGGGGTCAGATACGCAGTATTTT. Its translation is CASSPTGSDTQYF.

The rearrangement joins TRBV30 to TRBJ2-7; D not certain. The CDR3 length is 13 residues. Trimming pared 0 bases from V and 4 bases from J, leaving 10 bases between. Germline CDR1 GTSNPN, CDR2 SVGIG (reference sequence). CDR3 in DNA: TGTGCCTGGAGTGTAAGGGTCAGGTACGAGCAGTACTTC. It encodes CAWSVRVRYEQYF.

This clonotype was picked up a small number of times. Here the CDR3 DNA reads TGTGCCACCAGCACCAGAGGGGATCGCAGAGACGAGCAGTACTTC. This encodes CATSTRGDRRDEQYF. V gene TRBV15 combines with J gene TRBJ2-7, with D perhaps matching TRBD1 or TRBD2 (5 bases each). The CDR3 covers 15 residues. The V end lost 4 bases, the J end lost 5 bases, and 18 bases lay between the germline ends. The V gene's germline CDR1 is LNHNV and CDR2 YYDKDF (reference sequence).

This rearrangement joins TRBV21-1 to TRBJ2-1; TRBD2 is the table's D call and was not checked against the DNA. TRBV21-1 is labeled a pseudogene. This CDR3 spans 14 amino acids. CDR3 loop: CASGAGLEGNEQFF. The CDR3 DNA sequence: TGTGCCAGCGGCGCGGGACTAGAGGGCAATGAGCAGTTCTTC.

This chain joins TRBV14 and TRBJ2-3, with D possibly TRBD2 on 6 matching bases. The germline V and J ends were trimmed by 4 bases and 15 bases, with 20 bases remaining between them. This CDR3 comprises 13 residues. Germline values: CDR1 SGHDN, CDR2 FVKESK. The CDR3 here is CASSPRRGGSGYF. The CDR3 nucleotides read TGTGCCAGCAGCCCCCGACGTGGAGGGAGCGGATATTTT. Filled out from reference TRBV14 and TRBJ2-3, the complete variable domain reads EAGVTQFPSHSVIEKGQTVTLRCDPISGHDNLYWYRRVMGKEIKFLLHFVKESKQDESGMPNNRFLAERTGGTYSTLKVQPAELEDSGVYFCASSPRRGGSGYFGPGTRLTVL.

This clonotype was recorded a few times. CDR3 nucleotide sequence: TGTGCCAGCAGCCTAGGTCCGGGTATCGCGGACACCATATATTTT. Its translation: CASSLGPGIADTIYF. The rearrangement joins TRBV7-9 to TRBJ1-3, with D unclear. Trimming stripped 5 bases from V and 8 bases from J, with 19 bases between. The CDR3 has 15 amino acids. The germline gives CDR1 SEHNR, CDR2 FQNEAQ (reference sequence).

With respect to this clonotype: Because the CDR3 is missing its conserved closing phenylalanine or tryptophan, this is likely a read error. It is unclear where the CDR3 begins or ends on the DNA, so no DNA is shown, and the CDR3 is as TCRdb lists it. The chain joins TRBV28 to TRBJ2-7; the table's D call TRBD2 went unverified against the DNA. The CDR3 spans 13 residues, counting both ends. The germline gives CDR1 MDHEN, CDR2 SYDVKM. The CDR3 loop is CASSLGLGAPAST.

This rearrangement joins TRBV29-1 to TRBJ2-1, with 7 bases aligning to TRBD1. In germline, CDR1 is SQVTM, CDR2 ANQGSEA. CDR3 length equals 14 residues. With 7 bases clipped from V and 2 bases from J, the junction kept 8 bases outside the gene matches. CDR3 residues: CSGLTGSPYNEQFF. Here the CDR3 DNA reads TGCAGCGGGCTGACAGGGAGTCCCTACAATGAGCAGTTCTTC.

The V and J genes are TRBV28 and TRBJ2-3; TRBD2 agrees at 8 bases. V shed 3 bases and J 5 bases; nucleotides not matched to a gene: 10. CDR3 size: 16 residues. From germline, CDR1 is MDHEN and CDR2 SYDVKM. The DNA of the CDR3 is TGTGCCAGCAGTTTCGGAACGGGAGGGCTTGTAGATACGCAGTATTTT. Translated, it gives CASSFGTGGLVDTQYF.

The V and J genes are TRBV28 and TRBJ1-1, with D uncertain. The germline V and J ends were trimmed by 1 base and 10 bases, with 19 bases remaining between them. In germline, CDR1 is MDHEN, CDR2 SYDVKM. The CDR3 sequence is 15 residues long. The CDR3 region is CASSLLRISPRGAFF. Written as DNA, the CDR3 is TGTGCCAGCAGTTTATTGAGGATATCACCTCGGGGAGCTTTCTTT.

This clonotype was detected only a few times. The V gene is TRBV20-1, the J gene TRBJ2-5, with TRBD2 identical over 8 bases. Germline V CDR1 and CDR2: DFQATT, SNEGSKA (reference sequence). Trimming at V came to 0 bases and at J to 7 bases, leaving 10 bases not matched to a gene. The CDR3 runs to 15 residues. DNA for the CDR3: TGCAGTGCTAGAGATTCACGGGAGGGCCGAGGGACCCAGTACTTC. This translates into CSARDSREGRGTQYF.

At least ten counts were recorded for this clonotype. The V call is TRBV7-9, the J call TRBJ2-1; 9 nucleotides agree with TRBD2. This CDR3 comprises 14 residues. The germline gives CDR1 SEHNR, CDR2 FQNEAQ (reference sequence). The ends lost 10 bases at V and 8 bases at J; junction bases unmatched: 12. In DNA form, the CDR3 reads TGTGCCACATATAGGGCGGGGGGGCCAGATGAGCAGTTCTTC. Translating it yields CATYRAGGPDEQFF.

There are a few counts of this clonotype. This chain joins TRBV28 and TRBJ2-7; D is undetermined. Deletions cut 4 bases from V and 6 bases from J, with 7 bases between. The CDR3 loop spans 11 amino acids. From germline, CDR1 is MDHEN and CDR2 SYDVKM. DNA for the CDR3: TGTGCCAGCAGTTATTTCAGCGAGCAGTACTTC. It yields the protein CASSYFSEQYF.

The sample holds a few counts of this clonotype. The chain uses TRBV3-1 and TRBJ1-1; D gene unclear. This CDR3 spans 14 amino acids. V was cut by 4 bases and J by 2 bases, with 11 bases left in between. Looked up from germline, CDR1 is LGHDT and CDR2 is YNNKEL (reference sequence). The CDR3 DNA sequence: TGTGCCAGCAGCCTTGGACTTCTCAACACTGAAGCTTTCTTT. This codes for CASSLGLLNTEAFF.

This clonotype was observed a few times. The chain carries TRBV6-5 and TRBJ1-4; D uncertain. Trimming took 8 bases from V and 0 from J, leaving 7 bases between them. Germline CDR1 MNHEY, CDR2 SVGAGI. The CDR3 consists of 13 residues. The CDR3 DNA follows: TGTGCCAGCGAGGAGGCAACTAATGAAAAACTGTTTTTT. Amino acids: CASEEATNEKLFF.

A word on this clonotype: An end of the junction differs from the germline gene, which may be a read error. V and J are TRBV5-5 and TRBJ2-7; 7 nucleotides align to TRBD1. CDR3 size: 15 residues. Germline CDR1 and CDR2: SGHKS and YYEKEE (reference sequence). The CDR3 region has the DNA TGTGCCAGCAGCTTGGTTAGGGACAGCTTCTACAAGCAGTACTTC. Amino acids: CASSLVRDSFYKQYF.

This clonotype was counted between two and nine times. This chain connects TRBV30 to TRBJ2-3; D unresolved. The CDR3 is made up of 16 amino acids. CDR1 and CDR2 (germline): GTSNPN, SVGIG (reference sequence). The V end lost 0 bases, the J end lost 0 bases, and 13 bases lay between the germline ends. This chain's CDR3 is CAWSVRPEASTDTQYF. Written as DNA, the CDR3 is TGTGCCTGGAGTGTACGGCCAGAGGCTAGCACAGATACGCAGTATTTT.

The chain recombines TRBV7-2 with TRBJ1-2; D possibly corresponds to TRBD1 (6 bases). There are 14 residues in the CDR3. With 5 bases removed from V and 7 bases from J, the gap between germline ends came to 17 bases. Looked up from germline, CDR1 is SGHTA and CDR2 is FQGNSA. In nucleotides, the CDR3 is TGTGCCAGCAGCCTAGAAGGCAGGGGTTTTGGCTACACCTTC. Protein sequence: CASSLEGRGFGYTF. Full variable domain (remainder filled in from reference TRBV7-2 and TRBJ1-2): GAGVSQSPSNKVTEKGKDVELRCDPISGHTALYWYRQSLGQGLEFLIYFQGNSAPDKSGLPSDRFSAERTGGSVSTLTIQRTQQEDSAVYLCASSLEGRGFGYTFGSGTRLTVV.

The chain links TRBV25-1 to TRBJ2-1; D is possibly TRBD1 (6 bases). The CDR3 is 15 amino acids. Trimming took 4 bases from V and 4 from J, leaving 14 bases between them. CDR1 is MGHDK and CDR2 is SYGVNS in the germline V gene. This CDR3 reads CASSGDTTVYNEQFF. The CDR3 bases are TGTGCCAGCAGTGGGGACACTACTGTGTACAATGAGCAGTTCTTC. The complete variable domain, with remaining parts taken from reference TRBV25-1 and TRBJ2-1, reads EADIYQTPRYLVIGTGKKITLECSQTMGHDKMYWYQQDPGMELHLIHYSYGVNSTEKGDLSSESTVSRIRTEHFPLTLESARPSHTSQYLCASSGDTTVYNEQFFGPGTRLTVL.